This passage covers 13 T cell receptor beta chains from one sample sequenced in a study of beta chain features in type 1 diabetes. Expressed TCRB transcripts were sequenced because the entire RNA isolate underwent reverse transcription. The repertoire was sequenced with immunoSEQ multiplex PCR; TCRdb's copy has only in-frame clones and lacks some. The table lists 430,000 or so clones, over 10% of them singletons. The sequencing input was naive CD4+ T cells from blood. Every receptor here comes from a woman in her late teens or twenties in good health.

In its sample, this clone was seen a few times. The CDR3, as DNA: TGTGCCAGCAGCTTAGTAGTCAGGGGGACGGGCGAGCAGTACTTC. This translates into CASSLVVRGTGEQYF. V and J are TRBV7-8 and TRBJ2-7, with TRBD1 matching over 7 bases. The CDR3 sequence is 15 residues long. Germline assignment: CDR1 SGHVS and CDR2 FQNEAQ. Losses at the gene ends were 1 base for V and 6 bases for J; bases not matched to a gene: 9.

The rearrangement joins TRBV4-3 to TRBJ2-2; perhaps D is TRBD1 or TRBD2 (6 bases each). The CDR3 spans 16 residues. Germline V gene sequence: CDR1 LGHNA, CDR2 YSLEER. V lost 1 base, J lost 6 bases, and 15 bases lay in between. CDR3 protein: CASSQGNARGPGELFF. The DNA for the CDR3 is TGCGCCAGCAGCCAAGGAAACGCACGGGGGCCCGGGGAGCTGTTTTTT.

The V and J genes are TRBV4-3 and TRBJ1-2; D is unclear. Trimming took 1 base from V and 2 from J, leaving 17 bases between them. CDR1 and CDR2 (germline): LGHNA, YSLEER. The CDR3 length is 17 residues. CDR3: CASSQVNPVQQNYGYTF. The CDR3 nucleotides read TGCGCCAGCAGCCAAGTTAATCCGGTTCAACAGAACTATGGCTACACCTTC.

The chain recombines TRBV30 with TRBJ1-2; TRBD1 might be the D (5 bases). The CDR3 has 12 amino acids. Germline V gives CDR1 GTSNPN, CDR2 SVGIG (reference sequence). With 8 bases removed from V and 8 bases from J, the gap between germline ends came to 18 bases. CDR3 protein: CAAAGLGVGYTF. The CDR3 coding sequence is TGTGCCGCCGCGGGACTGGGGGTCGGCTACACCTTC.

The CDR3 here is CASSSGVASYTF. The CDR3 DNA is TGTGCCAGCAGCTCAGGGGTAGCGAGCTACACCTTC. The rearrangement links TRBV7-9 to TRBJ1-2, with a tentative D call TRBD1 (6 bases). This CDR3 region has 12 residues. Per germline, CDR1 SEHNR and CDR2 FQNEAQ (reference sequence). Trimming left V 4 bases short and J 9 bases short, with 12 bases between.

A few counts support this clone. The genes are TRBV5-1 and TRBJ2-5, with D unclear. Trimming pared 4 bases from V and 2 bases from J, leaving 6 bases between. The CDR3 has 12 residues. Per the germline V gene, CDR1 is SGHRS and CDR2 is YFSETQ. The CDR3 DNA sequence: TGCGCCAGCAGCGATCCGCAAGAGACCCAGTACTTC. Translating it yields CASSDPQETQYF.

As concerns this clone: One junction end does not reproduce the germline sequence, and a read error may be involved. The CDR3 sequence is CASSHPGWCNF. The CDR3 nucleotides read TGCGCCAGCAGCCACCCGGGGTGGTGCAACTTC. The chain employs TRBV4-1 and TRBJ1-2; no firm D call. The CDR3 is made up of 11 amino acids. Germline V gene data show CDR1 as MGHRA and CDR2 as YSYEKL.

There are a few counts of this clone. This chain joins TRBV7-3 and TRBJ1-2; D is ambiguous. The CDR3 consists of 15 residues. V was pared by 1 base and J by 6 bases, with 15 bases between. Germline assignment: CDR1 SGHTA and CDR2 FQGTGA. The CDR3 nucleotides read TGTGCCAGCAGCTTAAGGGCAGGTGAAAGGCATGGCTACACCTTC. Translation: CASSLRAGERHGYTF.

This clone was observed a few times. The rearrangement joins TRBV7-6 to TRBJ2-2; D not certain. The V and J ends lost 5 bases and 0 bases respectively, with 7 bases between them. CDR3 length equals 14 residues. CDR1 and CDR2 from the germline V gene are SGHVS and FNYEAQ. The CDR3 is CASSDKPNTGELFF. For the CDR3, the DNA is TGTGCCAGCAGCGATAAGCCGAACACCGGGGAGCTGTTTTTT.

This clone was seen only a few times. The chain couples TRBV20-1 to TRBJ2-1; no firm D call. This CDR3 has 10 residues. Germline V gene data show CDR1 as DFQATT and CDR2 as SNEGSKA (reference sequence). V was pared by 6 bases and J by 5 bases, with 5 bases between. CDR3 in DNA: TGCAGTGCGATCAACAATGAGCAGTTCTTC. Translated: CSAINNEQFF.

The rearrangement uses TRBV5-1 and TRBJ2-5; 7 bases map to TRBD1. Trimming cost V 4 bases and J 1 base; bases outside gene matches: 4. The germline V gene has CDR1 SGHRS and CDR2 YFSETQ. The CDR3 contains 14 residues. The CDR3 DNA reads TGCGCCAGCAGCAGGAGGACAGGCCAAGAGACCCAGTACTTC. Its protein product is CASSRRTGQETQYF.

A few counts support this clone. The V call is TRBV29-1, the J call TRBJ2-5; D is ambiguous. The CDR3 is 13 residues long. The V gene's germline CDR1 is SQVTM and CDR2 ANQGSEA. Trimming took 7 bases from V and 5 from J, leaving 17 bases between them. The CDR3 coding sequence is TGCAGCGCACGTTCGGAGTTTTTGGAGACCCAGTACTTC. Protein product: CSARSEFLETQYF. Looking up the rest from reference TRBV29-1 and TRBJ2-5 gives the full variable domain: SAVISQKPSRDICQRGTSLTIQCQVDSQVTMMFWYRQQPGQSLTLIATANQGSEATYESGFVIDKFPISRPNLTFSTLTVSNMSPEDSSIYLCSARSEFLETQYFGPGTRLLVL.

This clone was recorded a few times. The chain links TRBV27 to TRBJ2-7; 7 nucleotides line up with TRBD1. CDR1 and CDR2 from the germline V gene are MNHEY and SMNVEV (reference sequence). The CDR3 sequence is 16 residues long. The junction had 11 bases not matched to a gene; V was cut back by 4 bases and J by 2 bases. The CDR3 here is CASSSRIGQVAYEQYF. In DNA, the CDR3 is TGTGCCAGCAGTTCCCGGATCGGACAGGTTGCCTACGAGCAGTACTTC.